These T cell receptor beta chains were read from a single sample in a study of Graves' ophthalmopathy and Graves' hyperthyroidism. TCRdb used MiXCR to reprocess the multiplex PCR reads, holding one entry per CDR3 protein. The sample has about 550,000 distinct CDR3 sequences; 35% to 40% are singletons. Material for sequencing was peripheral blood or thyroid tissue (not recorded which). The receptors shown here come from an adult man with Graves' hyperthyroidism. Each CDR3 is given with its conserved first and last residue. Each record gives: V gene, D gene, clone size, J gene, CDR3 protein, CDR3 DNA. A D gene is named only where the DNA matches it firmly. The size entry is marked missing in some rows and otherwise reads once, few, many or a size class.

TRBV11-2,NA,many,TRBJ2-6,CASSLFGQRAGANVLTF,TGTGCCAGCAGCTTATTTGGACAGAGGGCCGGGGCCAACGTCCTGACTTTC
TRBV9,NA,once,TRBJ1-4,CASSVATSGGTEKLFF,TGTGCCAGCAGCGTAGCTACTTCGGGGGGCACTGAAAAACTGTTTTTT
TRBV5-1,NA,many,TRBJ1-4,CASSRETGREKLFF,TGCGCCAGCAGCCGGGAGACAGGAAGGGAAAAACTGTTTTTT
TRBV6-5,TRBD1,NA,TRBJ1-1,CASTKDRGLTEAFF,TGTGCCAGCACCAAGGACAGGGGGCTCACTGAAGCTTTCTTT
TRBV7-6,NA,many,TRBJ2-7,CASSLEGRGDEQYF,TGTGCCAGCAGCTTAGAGGGGAGAGGGGACGAGCAGTACTTC
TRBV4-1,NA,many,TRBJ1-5,CASSQEEGMGNQPQHF,TGCGCCAGCAGCCAAGAAGAGGGGATGGGAAATCAGCCCCAGCATTTT
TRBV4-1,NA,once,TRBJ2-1,CASSPGISSSYNEQFF,TGTGCCAGCAGCCCTGGGATTAGCAGTTCCTACAATGAGCAGTTCTTC
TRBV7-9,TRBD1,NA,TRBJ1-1,CASRTTGKNTEAFF,TGTGCCAGCAGGACGACAGGGAAGAACACTGAAGCTTTCTTT
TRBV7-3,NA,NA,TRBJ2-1,CASSARLLPGHEQLF,TGTGCCAGCAGCGCCCGACTACTCCCAGGCCATGAGCAGCTCTTC
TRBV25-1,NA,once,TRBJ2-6,CASSELREQGTGAGANVLTF,TGTGCCAGCAGTGAATTGAGGGAACAGGGGACGGGGGCTGGGGCCAACGTCCTGACTTTC
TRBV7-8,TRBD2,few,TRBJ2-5,CASSLGWGGRPQETQYF,TGTGCCAGCAGCTTAGGATGGGGCGGGAGGCCCCAAGAGACCCAGTACTTC
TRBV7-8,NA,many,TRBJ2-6,CASSLGHSGANVLTF,TGTGCCAGCAGCTTAGGACACTCTGGGGCCAACGTCCTGACTTTC
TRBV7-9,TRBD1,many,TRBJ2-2,CASSRTGFIGELFF,TGTGCCAGCAGCCGGACAGGGTTTATCGGGGAGCTGTTTTTT
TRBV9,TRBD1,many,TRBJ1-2,CASSETGRRLHGYTF,TGTGCCAGCAGCGAGACAGGGAGGAGGCTCCATGGCTACACCTTC
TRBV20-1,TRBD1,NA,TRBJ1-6,CSASGTGGADSPLHF,TGCAGTGCTAGCGGGACAGGGGGCGCGGATTCACCCCTCCACTTT
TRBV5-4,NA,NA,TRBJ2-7,CASNPTGSYEQYF,TGTGCCAGCAACCCGACAGGATCCTACGAGCAGTACTTC
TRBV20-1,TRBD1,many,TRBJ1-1,CSAPDRVTEAFF,TGCAGTGCCCCTGACAGGGTCACTGAAGCTTTCTTT
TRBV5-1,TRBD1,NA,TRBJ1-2,CASSLRQGPPARYGYAF,TGCGCCAGCAGCTTGCGACAGGGGCCCCCAGCCCGCTATGGCTACGCCTTC
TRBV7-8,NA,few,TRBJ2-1,CASSPSTVGGQQFF,TGTGCCAGCAGTCCTTCGACTGTCGGGGGCCAGCAGTTCTTC
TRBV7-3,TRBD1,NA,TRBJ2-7,CASSRIDRGLEQYF,TGTGCCAGCAGCCGAATTGACAGGGGGCTCGAGCAGTACTTC
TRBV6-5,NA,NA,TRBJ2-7,CASSNYPSGGEQYF,TGTGCCAGCAGTAACTACCCGTCCGGGGGAGAGCAGTACTTC
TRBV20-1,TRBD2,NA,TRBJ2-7,CSASMATSGTYEQYF,TGCAGTGCTAGTATGGCGACTAGCGGGACCTACGAGCAGTACTTC
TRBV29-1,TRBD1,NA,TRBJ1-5,CSVLTGGANQPQHF,TGCAGCGTTCTGACAGGGGGGGCCAATCAGCCCCAGCATTTT
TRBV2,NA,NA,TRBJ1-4,CASSLGEGPNEKLFF,TGTGCCAGCAGTTTGGGGGAGGGCCCTAATGAAAAACTGTTTTTT
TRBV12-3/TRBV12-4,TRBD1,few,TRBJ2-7,CASSSYRGPLEQYF,TGTGCCAGCAGTTCTTACAGGGGGCCCCTCGAGCAGTACTTC
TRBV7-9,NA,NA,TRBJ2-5,CASSFTGRKDQYF,TGTGCCAGCAGCTTTACAGGGAGAAAGGACCAGTACTTC
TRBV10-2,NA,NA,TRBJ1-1,CASSESRTEALF,TGCGCCAGCAGTGAGTCTCGTACTGAAGCTCTCTTT
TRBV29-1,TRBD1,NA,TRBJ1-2,CSVGDSGYGYTF,TGCAGCGTGGGGGACAGCGGCTATGGCTACACCTTC
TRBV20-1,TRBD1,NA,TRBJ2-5,CSARAVTGVETQYF,TGCAGTGCTAGAGCCGTTACAGGGGTAGAGACCCAGTACTTC
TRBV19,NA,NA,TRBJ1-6,CAGSLGAMGDSPLHF,TGTGCCGGTAGTCTAGGGGCGATGGGAGATTCACCCCTCCACTTT
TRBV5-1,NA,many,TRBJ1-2,CASSPGPDKVSGYTF,TGCGCCAGCAGCCCCGGGCCCGACAAGGTATCTGGCTACACCTTC
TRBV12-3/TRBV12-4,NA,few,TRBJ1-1,CASSLSGLPMNTEAFF,TGTGCCAGCAGTTTGTCAGGGTTACCCATGAACACTGAAGCTTTCTTT
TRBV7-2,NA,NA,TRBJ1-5,CASSLEGGGDQPQHF,TGTGCCAGCAGCTTAGAGGGAGGGGGGGATCAGCCCCAGCATTTT
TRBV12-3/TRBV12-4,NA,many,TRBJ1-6,CASSRAGVYNSPLHF,TGTGCCAGCAGTCGGGCAGGGGTTTATAATTCACCCCTCCACTTT
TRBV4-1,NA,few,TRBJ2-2,CASSHGFLTTGELFF,TGCGCCAGCAGCCACGGTTTCCTGACCACCGGGGAGCTGTTTTTT